The present TCR beta chain was sequenced within a study of cytomegalovirus exposure and HLA in healthy donors. The V segment lost 3 bases and the J segment 6 bases; nucleotides outside the gene matches: 9. Looked up from germline, CDR1 is SGHVS and CDR2 is FQNEAQ. There are 15 residues in the CDR3. The PCR ran on 60 Vbeta and 13 Jbeta primers. The repertoire was sequenced with immunoSEQ multiplex PCR; TCRdb's copy has only in-frame clones and lacks some. This sample has 70,000 or so clones, with more than 75% found just once. Material: PBMCs. The source is a man aged 18 to 35 in good health and CMV-seropositive. The chain links TRBV7-8 to TRBJ2-7, with 9 bases fitting TRBD1. The CDR3 is CASSFLHGTGSEQYF. The DNA of the CDR3 is TGTGCCAGCAGCTTCCTCCACGGGACAGGGTCCGAGCAGTACTTC.